Included here is one T cell receptor (beta chain) sequence, with context. The source of the sample is a study of technical replicates of blood from a few donors. V was cut by 4 bases and J by 2 bases, with 9 bases left in between. CDR1 is MGHRA and CDR2 is YSYEKL in the germline V gene. This CDR3 has 13 amino acids. Repertoires were generated with immunoSEQ multiplex PCR, while TCRdb's copy carries only in-frame clones and drops some. The sample yields tens of thousands of clones, approximately 91% seen once. The chain couples TRBV4-1 to TRBJ2-7; D call uncertain. The specimen was T cells isolated from PBMCs. This clonotype was sampled from a human donor in good health. The CDR3 DNA reads TGCGCCAGCAGCCCCCTTCCGGCCTACGAGCAGTACTTC. It yields the protein CASSPLPAYEQYF.